These T cell receptor beta chains were read from a single sample in a study of OX40 agonist ivuxolimab in advanced cancers. Sequencing used immunoSEQ multiplex PCR; TCRdb keeps in-frame clones, though not all of them. The repertoire holds about 52,000 clones, with 85% to 95% as singletons. The starting material was CD4+ or CD8+ T cells sorted from blood, obtained in a trial of the OX40 agonist ivuxolimab. The receptors were gathered from an adult with an advanced solid tumor such as melanoma, head and neck, liver or kidney cancer. The CDR3 runs from the conserved cysteine through the conserved F or W.

V,CDR3
TRBV19,CASSMGGNQPQHF
TRBV11-2,CASSLEAGSVYEQYF
TRBV30,CAWRQSNTEAFF
TRBV7-8,CASSRTSTNEKLFF
TRBV7-2,CASSQDSGRSYEQYF
TRBV19,CASSISGGGSSTDTQYF
TRBV9,CASSVEDRSHYGYTF
TRBV7-9,CASSYRASSYNEQFF
TRBV27,CASSLVAWDTQYF
TRBV4-3,CASSQDWQGMSPLHF
TRBV10-3,CAIIDSNTGELFF
TRBV2,CASSAVGTEQYF
TRBV27,CASSSDSYEAFF
TRBV29-1,CSATTETNEKLFF
TRBV4-1,CASSQGLAGAYEQYF
TRBV6-6,CASSLFLNTGELFF
TRBV2,CASEPENTGELFF
TRBV7-8,CASSFKRDLQETQYF
TRBV7-9,CASTRDGKNGYTF
TRBV29-1,CSVGEGAGLSGRAYNEQFF
TRBV15,CATSSWDRETQYF
TRBV28,CASSTGQGVLGEQYF
TRBV10-3,CAISDENQETQYF
TRBV5-4,CASSSGLAGLYF
TRBV30,CAWSSGVAYEQYF
TRBV9,CASSVGYSYNEQFF
TRBV2,CASSERGGDYYGYTF
TRBV28,CASSLMGLAGGNYGEQFF
TRBV6-1,CASSESWGVGETQYF
TRBV5-6,CASSLSWQYSNQPQHF
TRBV7-9,CASSSVLGTGELFF
TRBV6-5,CASSHVRWGKETQYF
TRBV27,CASSFGENTEAFF
TRBV4-2,CASSQHEGAYGYTF
TRBV7-9,CASSLKGLESYTQYF
TRBV27,CASSFAGNTGELFF
TRBV5-1,CASSSTSGSPYEQYF
TRBV23-1,CASSPGEGSSYNSPLHF
TRBV10-3,CAISVDSGASTDTQYF
TRBV29-1,CSVGGTGLSYEQYF
TRBV28,CASSLWASGRNVNEQYF
TRBV5-1,CASSLTSGSTDTQYF
TRBV4-1,CASSQAGSPTNGYTF
TRBV28,CASSLVIGGNTIYF
TRBV14,CASSQALAGGSYEQFF
TRBV10-2,CASSQFNGDFTDTQYF
TRBV6-5,CASSYRGLSTDTQYF
TRBV19,CASSMARTGDEQYF
TRBV11-3,CASSLRDRENTGELFF
TRBV7-9,CASSYSGTGPYEQYF
TRBV14,CASSHRSGLSYNEQFF
TRBV4-1,CASSQDTVAGRNEQFF
TRBV27,CASSRISTGIFFF
TRBV28,CASSLMQGIWETQYF
TRBV10-1,CASSESGSTGDEQFF
TRBV27,CASKRGGYIIGTDTQYF
TRBV27,CASSLTGGMYNEQFF
TRBV11-2,CASSPPGQGAGELFF
TRBV27,CASKGQGQDTGELFF
TRBV27,CASSSLAVPLYEQYF